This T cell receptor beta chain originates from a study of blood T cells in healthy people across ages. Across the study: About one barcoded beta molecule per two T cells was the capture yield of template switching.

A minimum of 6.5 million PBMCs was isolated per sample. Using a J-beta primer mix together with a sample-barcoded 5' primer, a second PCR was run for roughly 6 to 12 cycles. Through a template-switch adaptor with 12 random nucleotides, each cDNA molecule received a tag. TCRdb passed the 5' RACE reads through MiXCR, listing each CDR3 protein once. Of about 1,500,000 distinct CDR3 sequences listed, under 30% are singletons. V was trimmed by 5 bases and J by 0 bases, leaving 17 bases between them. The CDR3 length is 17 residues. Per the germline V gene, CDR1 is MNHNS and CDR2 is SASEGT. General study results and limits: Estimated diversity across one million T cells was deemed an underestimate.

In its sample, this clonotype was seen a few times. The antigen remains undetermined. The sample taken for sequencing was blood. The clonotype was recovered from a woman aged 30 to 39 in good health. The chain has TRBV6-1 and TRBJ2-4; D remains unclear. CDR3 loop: CASSRTTTLLAKNIQYF. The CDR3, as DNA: TGTGCCAGCAGTCGCACTACGACACTTCTAGCCAAAAACATTCAGTACTTC.